Sequencing of this T cell receptor beta chain was carried out in a study of response to subunit inactivated influenza vaccine. A few counts support this clonotype. The antigen is undetermined. CDR1 SEHNR and CDR2 FQNEAQ come from the germline V gene (reference sequence). CDR3 size: 15 residues. V shed 2 bases and J shed 5 bases, with 16 bases lying between them. Study results and limitations: It was the authors' suggestion that each seasonal influenza vaccination recruits few new T cells.

A single record per CDR3 protein comes from TCRdb applying MiXCR to the RT-PCR reads. In the table there are 500,000 or so distinct CDR3 sequences, about 10% of which are singletons. The origin of this receptor is a man aged 50 to 59 who received an inactivated influenza vaccine. The starting material was PBMCs from blood, obtained more than 35 days after vaccination. The rearrangement uses TRBV7-9 and TRBJ2-7; D gene unclear. The CDR3 protein is CASSLWVQAGNEQYF. The CDR3 DNA is TGTGCCAGCAGCTTATGGGTGCAGGCTGGGAACGAGCAGTACTTC.